This is a list of T cell receptor beta chains from one sample in a study of T cells in Graves' hyperthyroidism and ophthalmopathy. In TCRdb, the multiplex PCR reads were re-called with MiXCR into one record per CDR3 protein. In the table there are about 480,000 distinct CDR3 sequences, under 15% of which are singletons. Sequencing was performed on blood. These receptors were taken from a woman between 18 and 30 years old with Graves' hyperthyroidism. The CDR3 runs from the conserved cysteine through the conserved F or W. The D gene is left open where the match is weak. Size values are once, few and many counts, or a class for expanded clones, and some rows have none.

>TRBV30|TRBJ2-4|NA|NA
TGTGCCTGGAGTCAAGCTGGAGCCAAAAACATTCAGTACTTC
CAWSQAGAKNIQYF
>TRBV20-1|TRBJ1-1|few|NA
TGCAGTGGTGGCAGCCCGACTGAAGCTTTCTTT
CSGGSPTEAFF
>TRBV7-3|TRBJ2-7|NA|NA
TGTGCCAGCAGCCCTGGTCCTAACAATGAGCAGTACTTC
CASSPGPNNEQYF
>TRBV27|TRBJ1-2|NA|NA
TGTGCCAGCAGTCCCCTCGACGGAATGCGTACCTTC
CASSPLDGMRTF
>TRBV7-3|TRBJ1-1|many|NA
TGTGCCAGCAGCTTAGGGGCAGGGGCGGCCACTGAAGCTTTCTTT
CASSLGAGAATEAFF
>TRBV19|TRBJ1-1|few|NA
TGTGCCAGTAGTCGGACAGAACTCCCTGAAGCTTTCTTT
CASSRTELPEAFF
>TRBV13|TRBJ2-1|many|NA
TGTGCCAGCAGCACCGGGACCCACTACAATGAGCAGTTCTTC
CASSTGTHYNEQFF
>TRBV2|TRBJ2-1|many|NA
TGTGCCAGCGGCGGGACCTTTAATGTACAGTTCTTC
CASGGTFNVQFF
>TRBV2|TRBJ2-3|many|NA
TGTGCCAGCAGTTCAATTAACGTCCACGAGCGCCTTAGCACAGATACGCAGTATTTT
CASSSINVHERLSTDTQYF
>TRBV19|TRBJ1-4|NA|TRBD1
TGTGCCAGTAGTATGGACAGGGATAATGAAAAACTGTTTTTT
CASSMDRDNEKLFF
>TRBV24-1|TRBJ2-2|few|NA
TGTGCCACCAGTGATTTTAACACCGGGGAGCTGTTTTTT
CATSDFNTGELFF
>TRBV25-1|TRBJ2-7|many|TRBD2
TGTGCCAGCAGTGAAGAGCCGGGACTAGCGGTCCGTAACTACGAGCAGTACTTC
CASSEEPGLAVRNYEQYF
>TRBV4-1|TRBJ2-7|once|TRBD2
TGCGCCAGCAGCCGGACGCAGCGGGAGACCTACGAGCAGTACTTC
CASSRTQRETYEQYF
>TRBV7-8|TRBJ2-1|few|NA
TGTGCCAGCACCACGACCCGTCACAATCTAGACTACTCCTACAATGAGCAGTTCTTC
CASTTTRHNLDYSYNEQFF
>TRBV5-6|TRBJ1-3|few|NA
TGTGCCAGCAGCACCTGGCCGAACAGGGTTTCTGGAAACACCATATATTTT
CASSTWPNRVSGNTIYF
>TRBV14|TRBJ2-3|NA|NA
TGTGCCAGCAGCCGGGACTTGACGCAGTATTTT
CASSRDLTQYF
>TRBV5-8|TRBJ1-1|few|NA
TGTGCCAGCCTCCCTAAGGGGAGGTGGACTGAAGCTTTCTTT
CASLPKGRWTEAFF
>TRBV6-1|TRBJ2-3|many|NA
TGTGCCAGCGGTCTAGCAAGCACAGATACGCAGTATTTT
CASGLASTDTQYF
>TRBV2|TRBJ2-5|many|NA
TGTGCCAGCACCCAGAGTGGGGAGACCCAGTACTTC
CASTQSGETQYF
>TRBV7-9|TRBJ1-6|many|TRBD1
TGTGCCAGCAGCTCCGACAGGGTCGGTTCACCCCTCCACTTT
CASSSDRVGSPLHF
>TRBV14|TRBJ2-1|NA|TRBD2
TGTGCCAGCAGCCAAGGGACTAGCGGATACAATGGGCAGTTCTTC
CASSQGTSGYNGQFF
>TRBV12-3/TRBV12-4|TRBJ2-3|many|TRBD1
TGTGCCAGCAGCCAGACCGGGACAGGTACAGATACGCAGTATTTT
CASSQTGTGTDTQYF
>TRBV10-1|TRBJ2-7|few|TRBD1
TGCGCCAGCAGCCGTACAGGGGGCGAGCAGTACTTC
CASSRTGGEQYF
>TRBV29-1|TRBJ2-2|few|NA
TGCAGCGTTGCTGGGAGGAGCACCGGGGAGCTGTTTTTT
CSVAGRSTGELFF
>TRBV11-1|TRBJ2-1|NA|TRBD2
TGTGCCAGCAGCCTAGCGGGACGAGTTGAGCAGTTCTTC
CASSLAGRVEQFF
>TRBV7-8|TRBJ2-7|many|NA
TGTGCCAGCAGCTTAGGAACACTACGGTCCTACGAGCAGTACTTC
CASSLGTLRSYEQYF
>TRBV6-1|TRBJ1-6|many|TRBD1
TGTGCCAGCAGTGAAGCGCGGGGGACAGGGGCCAATTCACCCCTCCACTTT
CASSEARGTGANSPLHF
>TRBV12-5|TRBJ1-2|many|NA
TGTGCTAGTGGTTTTTTTGTTCGCAGGCAATATTACAAAGACTATGGCTACACCTTC
CASGFFVRRQYYKDYGYTF
>TRBV18|TRBJ2-2|few|TRBD2
TGTGCCAGCTCACCACGCCTAGCGGGAGCGGGAACCGGGGAGCTGTTTTTT
CASSPRLAGAGTGELFF
>TRBV6-1|TRBJ1-2|NA|TRBD1
TGTGCCAGCAGTAAGGGACAGGGATCTTATGGCTACACCTTC
CASSKGQGSYGYTF